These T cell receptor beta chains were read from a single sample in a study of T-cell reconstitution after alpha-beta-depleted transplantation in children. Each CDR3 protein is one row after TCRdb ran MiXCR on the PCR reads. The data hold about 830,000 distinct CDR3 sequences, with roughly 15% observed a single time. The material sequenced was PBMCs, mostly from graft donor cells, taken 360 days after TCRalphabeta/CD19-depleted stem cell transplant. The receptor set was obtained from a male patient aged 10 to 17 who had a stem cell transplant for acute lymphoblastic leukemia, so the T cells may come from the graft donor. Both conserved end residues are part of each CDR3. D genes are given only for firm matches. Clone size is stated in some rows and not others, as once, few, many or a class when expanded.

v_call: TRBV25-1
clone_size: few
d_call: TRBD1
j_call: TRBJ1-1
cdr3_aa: CASSAPRGRVEAFF
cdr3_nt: TGTGCCAGCAGCGCTCCGAGGGGGCGAGTTGAAGCTTTCTTT

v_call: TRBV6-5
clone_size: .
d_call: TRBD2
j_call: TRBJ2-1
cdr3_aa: CASSSLAGLSNEQFF
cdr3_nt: TGTGCCAGCAGTTCACTAGCGGGCCTCTCTAATGAGCAGTTCTTC

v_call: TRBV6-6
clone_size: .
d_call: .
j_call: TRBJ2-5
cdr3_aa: CASFPGGEETQYF
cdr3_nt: TGTGCCAGCTTCCCAGGGGGGGAAGAGACCCAGTACTTC

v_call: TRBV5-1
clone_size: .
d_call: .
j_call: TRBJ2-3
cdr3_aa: CATATRVSDTQYF
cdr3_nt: TGCGCCACGGCGACTAGAGTCTCAGATACGCAGTATTTT

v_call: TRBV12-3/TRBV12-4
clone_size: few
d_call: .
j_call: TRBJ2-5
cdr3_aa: CASSPSPLGQETQYF
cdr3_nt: TGTGCCAGCAGCCCGAGCCCCCTAGGGCAAGAGACCCAGTACTTC

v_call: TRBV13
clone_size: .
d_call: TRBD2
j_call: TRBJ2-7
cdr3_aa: CASSRWGSGDYEQYF
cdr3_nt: TGTGCCAGCAGCCGCTGGGGTAGCGGGGACTACGAGCAGTACTTC

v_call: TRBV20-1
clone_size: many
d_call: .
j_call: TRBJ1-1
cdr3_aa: CSARYSPNTEAFF
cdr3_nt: TGCAGTGCTAGATATAGCCCTAACACTGAAGCTTTCTTT

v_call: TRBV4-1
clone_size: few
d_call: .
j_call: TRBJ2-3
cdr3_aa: CASSLSMTDTQYF
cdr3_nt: TGCGCCAGCAGCCTATCGATGACAGATACGCAGTATTTT

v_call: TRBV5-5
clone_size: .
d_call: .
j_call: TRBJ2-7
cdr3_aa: CASSSLTTPDYEQYF
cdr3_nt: TGTGCCAGCAGCTCCCTGACCACCCCTGACTACGAGCAGTACTTC

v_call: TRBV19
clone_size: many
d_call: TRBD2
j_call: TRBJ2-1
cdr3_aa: CASRTGTSGYRYNEQFF
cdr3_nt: TGTGCCAGTAGAACCGGGACTAGCGGGTATCGCTACAATGAGCAGTTCTTC

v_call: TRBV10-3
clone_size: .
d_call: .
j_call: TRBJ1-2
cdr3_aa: CAISESPDSYGYTF
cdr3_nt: TGTGCCATCAGTGAGTCCCCAGACTCCTATGGCTACACCTTC

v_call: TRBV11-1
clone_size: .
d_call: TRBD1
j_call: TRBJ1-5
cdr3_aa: CASSPGTGLRPGNQPQHF
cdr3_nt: TGTGCCAGCAGCCCCGGGACAGGCCTTCGTCCGGGCAATCAGCCCCAGCATTTT

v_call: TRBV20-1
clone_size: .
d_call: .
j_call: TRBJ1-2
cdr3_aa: CSVSMGGHLGNYGYTF
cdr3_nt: TGCAGTGTCTCGATGGGGGGACATCTGGGGAACTATGGCTACACCTTC

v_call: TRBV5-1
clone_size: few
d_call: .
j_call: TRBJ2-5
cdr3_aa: CASSLVLHGEETQYF
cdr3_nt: TGCGCCAGCAGCTTGGTGCTTCACGGGGAAGAGACCCAGTACTTC

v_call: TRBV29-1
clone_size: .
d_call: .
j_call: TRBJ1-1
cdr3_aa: CSVEPSGPTEAFF
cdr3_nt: TGCAGCGTTGAACCCTCGGGGCCGACTGAAGCTTTCTTT

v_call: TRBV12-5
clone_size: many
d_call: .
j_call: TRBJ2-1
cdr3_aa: CASGLEAFSYNEQFF
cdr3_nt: TGTGCTAGTGGTTTGGAGGCTTTCTCCTACAATGAGCAGTTCTTC

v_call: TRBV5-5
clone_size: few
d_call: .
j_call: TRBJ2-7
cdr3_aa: CASSAQGSSSYEQYF
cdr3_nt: TGTGCCAGCAGCGCACAAGGGTCGAGCTCCTACGAGCAGTACTTC

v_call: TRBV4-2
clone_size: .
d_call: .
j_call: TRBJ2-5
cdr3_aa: CASSAVQERETQYF
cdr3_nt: TGTGCCAGCAGCGCCGTGCAGGAGAGAGAGACCCAGTACTTC

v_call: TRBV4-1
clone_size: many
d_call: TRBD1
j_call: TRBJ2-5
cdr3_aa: CASSQDRGQETQYF
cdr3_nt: TGCGCCAGCAGCCAGGACAGGGGCCAAGAGACCCAGTACTTC

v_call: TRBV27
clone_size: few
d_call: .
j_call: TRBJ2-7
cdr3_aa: CASSTWDGTLYEQYF
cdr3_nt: TGTGCCAGCAGTACTTGGGACGGAACCCTCTACGAGCAGTACTTC

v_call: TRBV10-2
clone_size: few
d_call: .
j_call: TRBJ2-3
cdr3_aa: CASLRTLPGQTDTQYF
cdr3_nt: TGCGCCAGCCTCCGAACCCTCCCGGGACAAACAGATACGCAGTATTTT

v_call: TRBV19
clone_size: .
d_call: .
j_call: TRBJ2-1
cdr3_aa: CASEKGTREYNEQFF
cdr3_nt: TGTGCCAGCGAAAAGGGAACGAGGGAATACAATGAGCAGTTCTTC

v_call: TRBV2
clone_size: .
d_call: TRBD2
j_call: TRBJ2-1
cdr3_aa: CASTAGVAYNEQFF
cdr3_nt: TGTGCCAGCACGGCGGGAGTGGCCTACAATGAGCAGTTCTTC

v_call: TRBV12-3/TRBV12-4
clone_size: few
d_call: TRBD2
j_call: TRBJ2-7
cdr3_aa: CASESRASGTYEQYF
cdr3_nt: TGTGCCAGCGAATCACGGGCTAGCGGGACCTACGAGCAGTACTTC

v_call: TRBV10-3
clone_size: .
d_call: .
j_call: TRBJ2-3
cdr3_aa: CAISEEVFMGSRTDTQYF
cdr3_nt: TGTGCCATCAGTGAGGAGGTTTTCATGGGGAGTCGCACAGATACGCAGTATTTT

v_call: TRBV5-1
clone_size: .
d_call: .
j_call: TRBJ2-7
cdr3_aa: CASSFRFRGKDEQYF
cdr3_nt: TGCGCCAGCAGCTTCAGATTCCGGGGGAAGGACGAGCAGTACTTC

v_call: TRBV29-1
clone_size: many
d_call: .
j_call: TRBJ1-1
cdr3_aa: CSVQRLLGNTEAFF
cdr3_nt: TGCAGCGTCCAACGGCTCTTAGGGAACACTGAAGCTTTCTTT

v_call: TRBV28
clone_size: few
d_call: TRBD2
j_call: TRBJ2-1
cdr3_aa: CASSFKGRVTGNEQFF
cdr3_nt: TGTGCCAGCAGTTTTAAGGGGAGGGTTACTGGCAATGAGCAGTTCTTC

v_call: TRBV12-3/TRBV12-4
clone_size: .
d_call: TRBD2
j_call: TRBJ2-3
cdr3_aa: CASRPGLAVANTQYF
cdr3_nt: TGTGCCAGCAGGCCGGGACTAGCGGTCGCCAATACGCAGTATTTT

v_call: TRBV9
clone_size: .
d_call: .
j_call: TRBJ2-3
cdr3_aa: CASSVDGWTDTQYF
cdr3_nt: TGTGCCAGCAGCGTAGATGGATGGACAGATACGCAGTATTTT

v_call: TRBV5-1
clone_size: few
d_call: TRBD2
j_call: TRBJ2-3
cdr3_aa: CASSSAGGPSDTQYF
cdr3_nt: TGCGCCAGCAGTTCCGCGGGAGGGCCGTCAGATACGCAGTATTTT

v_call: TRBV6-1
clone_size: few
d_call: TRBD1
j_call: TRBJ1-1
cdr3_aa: CASRSQGGNTEAFF
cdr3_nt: TGTGCCAGCAGGAGTCAGGGGGGTAACACTGAAGCTTTCTTT

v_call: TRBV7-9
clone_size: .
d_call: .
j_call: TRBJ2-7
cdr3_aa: CASSSPWAGRNYEQYF
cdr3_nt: TGTGCCAGCAGCTCCCCCTGGGCAGGACGAAACTACGAGCAGTACTTC

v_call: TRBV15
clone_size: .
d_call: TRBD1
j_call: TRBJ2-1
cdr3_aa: CATSRDPDRGVRGIYNEQFF
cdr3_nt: TGTGCCACCAGCAGAGACCCCGACAGGGGCGTGAGGGGTATCTACAATGAGCAGTTCTTC

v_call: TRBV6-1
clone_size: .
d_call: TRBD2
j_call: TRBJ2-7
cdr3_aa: CASSPARHTSGRASRGEQYF
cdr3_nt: TGTGCCAGCAGTCCCGCGCGTCACACTAGCGGGAGGGCCTCCCGAGGGGAGCAGTACTTC

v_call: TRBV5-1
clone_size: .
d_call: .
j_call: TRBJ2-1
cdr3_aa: CASKGGVSYNEQFF
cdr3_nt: TGCGCCAGCAAGGGGGGAGTATCCTACAATGAGCAGTTCTTC

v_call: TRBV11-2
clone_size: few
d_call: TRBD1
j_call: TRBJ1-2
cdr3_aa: CASSLSPGGWYGYTF
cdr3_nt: TGTGCCAGCAGCTTAAGTCCAGGGGGTTGGTATGGCTACACCTTC

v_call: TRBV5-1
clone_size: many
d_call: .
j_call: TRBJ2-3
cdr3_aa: CASSLVGRGTDTQYF
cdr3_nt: TGCGCCAGCAGCTTGGTCGGGAGAGGGACAGATACGCAGTATTTT

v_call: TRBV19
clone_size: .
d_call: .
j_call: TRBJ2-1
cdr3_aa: CASSIDPSGSYNEQFF
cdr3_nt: TGTGCCAGTAGTATAGACCCCAGCGGCTCCTACAATGAGCAGTTCTTC

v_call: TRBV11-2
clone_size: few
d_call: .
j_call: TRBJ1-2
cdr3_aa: CASSSPPRGLRGGYTF
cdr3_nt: TGTGCCAGCAGCTCGCCCCCGCGGGGATTAAGGGGTGGCTACACCTTC